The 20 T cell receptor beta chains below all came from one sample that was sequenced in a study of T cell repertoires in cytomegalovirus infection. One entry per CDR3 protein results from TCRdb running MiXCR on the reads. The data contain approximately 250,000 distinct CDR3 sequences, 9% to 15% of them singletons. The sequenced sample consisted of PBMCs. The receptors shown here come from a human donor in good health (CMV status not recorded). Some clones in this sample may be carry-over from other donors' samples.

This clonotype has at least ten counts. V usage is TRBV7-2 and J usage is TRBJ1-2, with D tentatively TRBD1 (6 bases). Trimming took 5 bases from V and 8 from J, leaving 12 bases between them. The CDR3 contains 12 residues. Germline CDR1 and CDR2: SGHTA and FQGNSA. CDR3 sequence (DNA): TGTGCCAGCAGCCTAAGGGACATAGGCTACACCTTC. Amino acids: CASSLRDIGYTF.

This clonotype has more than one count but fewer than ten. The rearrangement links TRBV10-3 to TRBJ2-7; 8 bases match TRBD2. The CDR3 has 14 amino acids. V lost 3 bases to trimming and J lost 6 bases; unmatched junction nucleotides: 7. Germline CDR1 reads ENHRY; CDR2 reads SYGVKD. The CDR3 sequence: CAISDSGGLIEQYF. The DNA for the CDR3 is TGTGCCATCAGTGATTCGGGGGGGCTAATCGAGCAGTACTTC.

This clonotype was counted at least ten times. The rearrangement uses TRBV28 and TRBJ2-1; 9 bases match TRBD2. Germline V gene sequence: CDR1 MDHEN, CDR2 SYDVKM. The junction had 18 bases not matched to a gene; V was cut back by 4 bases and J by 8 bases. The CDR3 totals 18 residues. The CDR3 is CASSSQGGAGGQRDEQFF. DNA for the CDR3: TGTGCCAGCAGTTCCCAGGGGGGAGCGGGAGGCCAAAGGGATGAGCAGTTCTTC.

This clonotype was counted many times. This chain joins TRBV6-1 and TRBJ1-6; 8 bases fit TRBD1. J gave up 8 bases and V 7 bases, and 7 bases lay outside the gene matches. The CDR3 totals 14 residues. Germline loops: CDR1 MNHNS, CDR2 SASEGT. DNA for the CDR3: TGTGCCAGCACCTTAGACAGGGGTTATTCACCCCTCCACTTT. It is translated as CASTLDRGYSPLHF.

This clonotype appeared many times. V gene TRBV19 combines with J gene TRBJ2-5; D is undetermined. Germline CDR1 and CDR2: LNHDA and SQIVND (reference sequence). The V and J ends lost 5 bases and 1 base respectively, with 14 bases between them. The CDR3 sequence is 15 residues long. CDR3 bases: TGTGCCAGTAGTTTCGGCTCCGGGTCCCAAGAGACCCAGTACTTC. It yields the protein CASSFGSGSQETQYF.

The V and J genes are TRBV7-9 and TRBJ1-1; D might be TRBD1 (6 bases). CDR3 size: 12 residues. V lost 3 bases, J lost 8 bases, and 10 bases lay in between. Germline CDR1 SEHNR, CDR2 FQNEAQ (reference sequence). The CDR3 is CASSFGGPEAFF. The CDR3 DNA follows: TGTGCCAGCAGCTTCGGGGGGCCCGAAGCTTTCTTT.

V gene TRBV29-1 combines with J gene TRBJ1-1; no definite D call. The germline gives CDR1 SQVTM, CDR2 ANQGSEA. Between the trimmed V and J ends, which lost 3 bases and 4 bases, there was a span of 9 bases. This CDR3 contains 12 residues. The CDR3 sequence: CSVDGVGTEAFF. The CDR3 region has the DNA TGCAGCGTTGATGGGGTTGGCACTGAAGCTTTCTTT.

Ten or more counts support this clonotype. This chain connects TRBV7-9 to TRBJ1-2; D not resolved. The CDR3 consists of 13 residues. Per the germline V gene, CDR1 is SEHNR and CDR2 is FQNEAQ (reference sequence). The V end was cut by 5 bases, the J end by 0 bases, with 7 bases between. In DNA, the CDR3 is TGTGCCAGCAGCGTCGGGACTAACTATGGCTACACCTTC. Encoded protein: CASSVGTNYGYTF.

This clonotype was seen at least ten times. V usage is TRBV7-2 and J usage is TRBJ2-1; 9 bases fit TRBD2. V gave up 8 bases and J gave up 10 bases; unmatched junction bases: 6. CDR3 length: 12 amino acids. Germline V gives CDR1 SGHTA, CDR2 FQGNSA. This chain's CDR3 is CASGGAGGEQFF. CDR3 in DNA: TGTGCCAGCGGAGGAGCGGGGGGAGAGCAGTTCTTC.

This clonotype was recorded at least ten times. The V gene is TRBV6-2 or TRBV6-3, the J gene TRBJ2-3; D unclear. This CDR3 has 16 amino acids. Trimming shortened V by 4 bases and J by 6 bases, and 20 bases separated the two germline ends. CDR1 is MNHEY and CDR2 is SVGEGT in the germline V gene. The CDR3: CASSWGRTHDVDTQYF. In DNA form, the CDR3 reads TGTGCCAGCAGTTGGGGTAGGACGCACGATGTGGATACGCAGTATTTT.

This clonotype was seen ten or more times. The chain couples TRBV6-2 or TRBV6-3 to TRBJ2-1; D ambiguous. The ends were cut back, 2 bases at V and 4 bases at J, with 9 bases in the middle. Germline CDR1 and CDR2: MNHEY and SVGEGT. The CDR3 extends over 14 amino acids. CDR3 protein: CASSYGATYNEQFF. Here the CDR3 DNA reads TGTGCCAGCAGTTACGGCGCCACTTACAATGAGCAGTTCTTC.

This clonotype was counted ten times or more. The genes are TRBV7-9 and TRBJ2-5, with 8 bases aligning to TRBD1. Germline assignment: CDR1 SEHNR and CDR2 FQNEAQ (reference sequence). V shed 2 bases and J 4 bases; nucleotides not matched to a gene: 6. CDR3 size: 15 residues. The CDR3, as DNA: TGTGCCAGCAGCTTAACCGGGACAGGACGAGAGACCCAGTACTTC. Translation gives CASSLTGTGRETQYF.

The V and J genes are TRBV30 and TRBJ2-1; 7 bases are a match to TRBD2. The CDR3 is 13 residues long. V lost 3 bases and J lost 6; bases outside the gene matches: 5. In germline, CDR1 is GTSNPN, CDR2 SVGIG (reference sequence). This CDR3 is CAWRQGGSNEQFF. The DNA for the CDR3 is TGTGCCTGGAGGCAGGGAGGGTCCAATGAGCAGTTCTTC.

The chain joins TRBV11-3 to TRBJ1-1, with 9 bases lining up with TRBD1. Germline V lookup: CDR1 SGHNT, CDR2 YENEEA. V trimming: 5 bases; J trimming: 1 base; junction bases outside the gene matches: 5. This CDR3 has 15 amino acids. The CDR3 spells CASSLPGQGNTEAFF. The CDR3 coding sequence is TGTGCCAGCAGCCTCCCGGGACAGGGGAACACTGAAGCTTTCTTT.

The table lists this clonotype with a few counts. The CDR3 nucleotides read TGTGCCAGCAGCGTAGGGGTCCCGAATGAGCAGTTCTTC. It codes for CASSVGVPNEQFF. This chain joins TRBV9 and TRBJ2-1, with unresolved D. Germline V gene lookup returns CDR1 SGDLS and CDR2 YYNGEE. CDR3 length: 13 amino acids. Trimming took 0 bases from V and 7 from J, leaving 8 bases between them.

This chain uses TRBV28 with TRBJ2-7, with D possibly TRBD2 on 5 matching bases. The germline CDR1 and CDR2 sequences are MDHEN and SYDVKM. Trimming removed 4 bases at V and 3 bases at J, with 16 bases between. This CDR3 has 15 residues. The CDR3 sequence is CASSSEDEGVYEQYF. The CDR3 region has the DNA TGTGCCAGCAGTTCTGAGGACGAGGGAGTCTACGAGCAGTACTTC.

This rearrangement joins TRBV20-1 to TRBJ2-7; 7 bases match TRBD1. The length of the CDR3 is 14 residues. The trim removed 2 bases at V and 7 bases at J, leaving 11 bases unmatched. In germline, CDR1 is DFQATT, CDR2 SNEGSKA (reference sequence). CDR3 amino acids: CSARHSQGYGEQYF. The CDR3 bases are TGCAGTGCTAGACACTCACAGGGGTACGGGGAGCAGTACTTC.

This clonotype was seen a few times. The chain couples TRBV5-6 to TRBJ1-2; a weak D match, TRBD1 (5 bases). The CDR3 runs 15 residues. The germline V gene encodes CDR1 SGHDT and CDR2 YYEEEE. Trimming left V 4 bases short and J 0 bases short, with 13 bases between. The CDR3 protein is CASSAMGTTNYGYTF. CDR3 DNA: TGTGCCAGCAGCGCGATGGGGACGACTAACTATGGCTACACCTTC. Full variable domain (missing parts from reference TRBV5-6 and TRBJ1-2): DAGVTQSPTHLIKTRGQQVTLRCSPKSGHDTVSWYQQALGQGPQFIFQYYEEEERQRGNFPDRFSGHQFPNYSSELNVNALLLGDSALYLCASSAMGTTNYGYTFGSGTRLTVV.

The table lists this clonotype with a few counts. The CDR3 DNA reads as TGCAGCGCCGGACAGGCCTCGGGGGGTGAAGCTTTCTTT. Translation gives CSAGQASGGEAFF. The genes are TRBV29-1 and TRBJ1-1; 7 nucleotides match TRBD1. J gave up 7 bases and V 7 bases, and 12 bases lay outside the gene matches. This CDR3 comprises 13 residues. Germline V lookup: CDR1 SQVTM, CDR2 ANQGSEA.

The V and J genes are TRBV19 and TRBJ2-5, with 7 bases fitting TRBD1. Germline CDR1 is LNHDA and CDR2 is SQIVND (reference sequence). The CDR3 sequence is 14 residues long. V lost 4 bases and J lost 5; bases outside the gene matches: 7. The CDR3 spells CASSTEDRAETQYF. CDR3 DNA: TGTGCCAGTAGTACGGAAGACAGGGCTGAGACCCAGTACTTC.